What follows are 2 T cell receptor beta chains derived from one specimen sequenced in a study of T cell repertoires in cytomegalovirus infection. TCRdb used MiXCR to reprocess the reads, holding one entry per CDR3 protein. The sample carries around 300,000 distinct CDR3 sequences, around 20% recorded once. Their target antigens are unknown. This sample comprised cultured PBMCs, obtained from culture after CMV antigen stimulation. These receptors came from a human donor in good health (CMV status not recorded). Some clones in this sample may be carry-over from other donors' samples.

The CDR3 DNA reads as TGTGCCAGCAGCTCTGGGGGCGGTTTTGTCGGGGAGCTGTTTTTT. Its translation: CASSSGGGFVGELFF. The chain carries TRBV7-2 and TRBJ2-2, with D perhaps matching TRBD1 (6 bases). The V gene lost 4 bases and the J gene lost 7 bases, with 16 bases spanning the gap. From germline, CDR1 is SGHTA and CDR2 FQGNSA. This CDR3 region has 15 residues.

The chain links TRBV6-4 to TRBJ2-1; D call uncertain. Trimming pared 4 bases from V and 9 bases from J, leaving 13 bases between. This CDR3 region has 13 residues. Germline CDR1 and CDR2: MRHNA and SNTAGT. Here the CDR3 DNA reads TGTGCCAGCAGTGGGGAAGGGCTCGGTGAGCAGTTCTTC. It is translated as CASSGEGLGEQFF.